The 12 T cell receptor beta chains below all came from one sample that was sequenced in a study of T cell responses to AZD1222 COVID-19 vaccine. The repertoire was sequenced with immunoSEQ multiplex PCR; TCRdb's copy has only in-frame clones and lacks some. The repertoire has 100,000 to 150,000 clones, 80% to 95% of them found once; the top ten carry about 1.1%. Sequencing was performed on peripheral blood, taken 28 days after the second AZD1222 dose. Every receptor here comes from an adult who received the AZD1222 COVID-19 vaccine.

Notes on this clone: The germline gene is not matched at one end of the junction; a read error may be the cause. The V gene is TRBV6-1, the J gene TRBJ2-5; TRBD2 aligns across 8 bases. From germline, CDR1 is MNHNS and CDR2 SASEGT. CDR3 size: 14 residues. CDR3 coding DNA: TGTGCCAGCAGAGAAGGACTAGCATTTCAGACCCAGTACTTC. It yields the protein CASREGLAFQTQYF.

The chain's CDR3 is CASSLVGSPYGYTF. In nucleotides, the CDR3 is TGTGCCAGCAGCTTAGTTGGTTCGCCCTATGGCTACACCTTC. V usage is TRBV7-9 and J usage is TRBJ1-2; D gene unclear. Trimming shortened V by 1 base and J by 4 bases, and 10 bases separated the two germline ends. Germline V gene data show CDR1 as SEHNR and CDR2 as FQNEAQ (reference sequence). The CDR3 contains 14 residues.

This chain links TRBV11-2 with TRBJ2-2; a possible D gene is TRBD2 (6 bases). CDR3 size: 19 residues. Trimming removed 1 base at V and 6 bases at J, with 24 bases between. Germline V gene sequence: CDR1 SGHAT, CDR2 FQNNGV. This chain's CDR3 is CASSLGLKRREPNSGELFF. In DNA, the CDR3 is TGTGCCAGCAGCTTAGGTCTCAAGCGGCGGGAACCCAATTCCGGGGAGCTGTTTTTT.

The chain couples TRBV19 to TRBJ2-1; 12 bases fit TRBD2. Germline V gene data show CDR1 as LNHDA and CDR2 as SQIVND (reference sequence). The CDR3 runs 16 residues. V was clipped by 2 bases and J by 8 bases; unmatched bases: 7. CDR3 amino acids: CASSISLAGGGDEQFF. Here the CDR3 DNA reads TGTGCCAGTAGTATAAGTCTAGCGGGAGGGGGGGATGAGCAGTTCTTC.

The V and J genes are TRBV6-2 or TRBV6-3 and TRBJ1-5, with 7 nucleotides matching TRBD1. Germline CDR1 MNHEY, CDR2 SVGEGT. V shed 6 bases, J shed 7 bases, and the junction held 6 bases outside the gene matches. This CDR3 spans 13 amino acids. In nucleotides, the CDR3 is TGTGCCAGCAGCCAGGGGGTCCAACAGCCCCAGCATTTT. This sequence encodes CASSQGVQQPQHF.

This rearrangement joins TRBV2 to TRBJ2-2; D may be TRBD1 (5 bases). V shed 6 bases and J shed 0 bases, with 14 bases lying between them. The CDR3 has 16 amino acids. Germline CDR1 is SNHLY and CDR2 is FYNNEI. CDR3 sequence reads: CASSRDRLPNTGELFF. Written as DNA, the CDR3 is TGTGCCAGCAGCCGTGACAGATTACCGAACACCGGGGAGCTGTTTTTT.

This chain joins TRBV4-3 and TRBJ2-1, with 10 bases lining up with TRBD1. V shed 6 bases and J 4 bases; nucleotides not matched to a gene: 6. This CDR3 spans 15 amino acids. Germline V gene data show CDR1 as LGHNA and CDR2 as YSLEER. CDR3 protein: CASSVDRGSYNEQFF. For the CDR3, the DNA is TGCGCCAGCAGTGTGGACAGGGGGTCGTACAATGAGCAGTTCTTC.

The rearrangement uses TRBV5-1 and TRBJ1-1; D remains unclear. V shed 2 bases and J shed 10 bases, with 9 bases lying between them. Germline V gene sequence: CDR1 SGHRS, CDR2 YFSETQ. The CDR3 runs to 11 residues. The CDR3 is CASSLGLRAFF. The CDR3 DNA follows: TGCGCCAGCAGCTTAGGCCTTCGAGCTTTCTTT.

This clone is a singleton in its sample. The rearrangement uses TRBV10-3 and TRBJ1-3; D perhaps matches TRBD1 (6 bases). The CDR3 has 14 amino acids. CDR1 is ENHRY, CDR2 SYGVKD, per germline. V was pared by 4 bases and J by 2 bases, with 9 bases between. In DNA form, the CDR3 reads TGTGCCATCAGTGCGACAGGCCCTGGAAACACCATATATTTT. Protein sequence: CAISATGPGNTIYF.

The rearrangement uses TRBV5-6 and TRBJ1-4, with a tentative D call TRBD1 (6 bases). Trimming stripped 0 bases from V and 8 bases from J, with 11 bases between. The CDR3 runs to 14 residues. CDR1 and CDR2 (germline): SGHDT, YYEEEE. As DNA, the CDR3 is TGTGCCAGCAGCTTGGACAGGGTGGAGGAAAAACTGTTTTTT. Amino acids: CASSLDRVEEKLFF.

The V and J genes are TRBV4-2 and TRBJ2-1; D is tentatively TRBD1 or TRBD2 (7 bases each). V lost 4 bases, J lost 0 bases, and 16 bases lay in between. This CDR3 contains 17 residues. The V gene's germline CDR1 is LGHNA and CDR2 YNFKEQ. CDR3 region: CASSPQGGGSSYNEQFF. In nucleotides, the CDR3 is TGTGCCAGCAGCCCCCAGGGGGGAGGGAGCTCCTACAATGAGCAGTTCTTC.

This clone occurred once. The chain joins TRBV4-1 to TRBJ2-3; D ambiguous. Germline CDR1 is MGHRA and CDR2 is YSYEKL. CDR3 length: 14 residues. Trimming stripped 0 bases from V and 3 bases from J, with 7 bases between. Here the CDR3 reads CASSQDATTDTQYF. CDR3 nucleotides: TGCGCCAGCAGCCAAGATGCGACAACAGATACGCAGTATTTT.